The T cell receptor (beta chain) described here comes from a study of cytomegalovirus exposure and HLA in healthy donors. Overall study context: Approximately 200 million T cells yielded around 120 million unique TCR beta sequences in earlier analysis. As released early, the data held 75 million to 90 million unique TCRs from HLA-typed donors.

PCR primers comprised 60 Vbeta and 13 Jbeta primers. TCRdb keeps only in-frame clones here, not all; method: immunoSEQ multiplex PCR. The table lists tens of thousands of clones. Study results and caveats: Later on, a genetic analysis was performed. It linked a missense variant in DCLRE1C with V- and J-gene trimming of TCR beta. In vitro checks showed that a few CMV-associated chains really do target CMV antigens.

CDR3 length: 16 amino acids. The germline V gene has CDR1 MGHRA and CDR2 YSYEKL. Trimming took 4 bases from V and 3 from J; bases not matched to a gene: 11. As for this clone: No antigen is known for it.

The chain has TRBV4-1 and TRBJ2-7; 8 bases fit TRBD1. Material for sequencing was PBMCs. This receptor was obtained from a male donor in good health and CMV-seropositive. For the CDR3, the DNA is TGCGCCAGCAGCCGGTCGCCAGGGGGCAAGAGCTACGAGCAGTACTTC. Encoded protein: CASSRSPGGKSYEQYF.